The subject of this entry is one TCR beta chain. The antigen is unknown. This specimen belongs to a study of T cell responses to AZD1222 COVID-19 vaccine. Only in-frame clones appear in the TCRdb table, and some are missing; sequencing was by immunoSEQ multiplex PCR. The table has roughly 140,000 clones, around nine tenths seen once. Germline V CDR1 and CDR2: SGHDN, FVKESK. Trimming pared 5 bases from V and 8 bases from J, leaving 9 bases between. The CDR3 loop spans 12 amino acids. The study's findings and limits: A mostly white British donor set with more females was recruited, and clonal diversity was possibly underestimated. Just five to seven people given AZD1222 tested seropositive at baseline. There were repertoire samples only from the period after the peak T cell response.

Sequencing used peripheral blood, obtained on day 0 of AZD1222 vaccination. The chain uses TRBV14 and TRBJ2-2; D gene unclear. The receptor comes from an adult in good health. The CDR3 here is CASSFDLGELFF. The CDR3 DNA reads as TGTGCCAGCAGCTTCGACCTTGGGGAGCTGTTTTTT.